The next 19 T cell receptor beta chains were all read from a single sample in a study of Graves' ophthalmopathy and Graves' hyperthyroidism. The study amplified TCR beta CDR3 regions using RNA transcripts. Scientists carried out first-round RT-PCR using HTBI primers and then a second-round multiplex PCR. TCRdb re-called the multiplex PCR reads with MiXCR, one entry per CDR3 protein. In the table there are over a million distinct CDR3 sequences, about two fifths of which are singletons. Sequencing input: peripheral blood or thyroid tissue (not recorded which). The receptors originated from an adult man with Graves' hyperthyroidism.

V usage is TRBV7-2 and J usage is TRBJ2-7; no reliable D call. Germline loops: CDR1 SGHTA, CDR2 FQGNSA. V lost 5 bases and J 2 bases, leaving 10 bases between the germline ends. The CDR3 runs 13 residues. CDR3 nucleotides: TGTGCCAGCAGCCGATTCGGCCCCTACGAGCAGTACTTC. Translating gives CASSRFGPYEQYF.

This clonotype was picked up many times. The rearrangement uses TRBV7-8 and TRBJ2-7; the match to TRBD1 covers 7 bases. Germline trimming cut 4 bases from V and 1 base from J; bases unmatched to any gene: 4. CDR1 SGHVS and CDR2 FQNEAQ come from the germline V gene. The CDR3 extends over 14 amino acids. Written as DNA, the CDR3 is TGTGCCAGCAGCTCCACGGGACAGTCCTACGAGCAGTACTTC. Translated, it gives CASSSTGQSYEQYF.

The sample holds many counts of this clonotype. The CDR3 bases are TGCAGTGCGGCAGGGGGGGTGGATCAGCCCCAGCATTTT. It translates to CSAAGGVDQPQHF. This sequence joins TRBV20-1 and TRBJ1-5; 7 bases match TRBD1. From germline, CDR1 is DFQATT and CDR2 SNEGSKA (reference sequence). With 6 bases clipped from V and 5 bases from J, the junction kept 7 bases outside the gene matches. This CDR3 contains 13 residues.

This clonotype was counted between two and nine times. The chain has TRBV7-2 and TRBJ1-2; D is unclear. CDR1 is SGHTA, CDR2 FQGNSA, per germline. The CDR3 runs 13 residues. V was shortened by 6 bases and J by 5 bases, with 13 bases between the two germline ends. CDR3 sequence: CASSRRAPYGYTF. DNA of the CDR3: TGTGCCAGCAGTCGACGAGCGCCGTATGGCTACACCTTC.

On this clonotype itself: One end of the junction fails to match germline, which may point to a read error. The chain is built from TRBV10-2 and TRBJ1-1; no clear D gene. The germline CDR1 and CDR2 sequences are WSHSY and SAAADI. The CDR3 is 12 amino acids. Here the CDR3 reads CASSLDQTEAFF. CDR3 DNA sequence: TGTGCCAGCAGTTTGGACCAGACTGAAGCTTTCTTT.

Many counts were recorded for this clonotype. The V call is TRBV7-2, the J call TRBJ1-5; 7 bases map to TRBD1. Germline lookup yields CDR1 SGHTA and CDR2 FQGNSA. V lost 5 bases and J lost 3; bases outside the gene matches: 7. The CDR3 is 15 residues long. DNA of the CDR3: TGTGCCAGCAGCGCAACCGGGACAGACAATCAGCCCCAGCATTTT. Residues: CASSATGTDNQPQHF. Looking up the rest from reference TRBV7-2 and TRBJ1-5 gives the full variable domain: GAGVSQSPSNKVTEKGKDVELRCDPISGHTALYWYRQSLGQGLEFLIYFQGNSAPDKSGLPSDRFSAERTGGSVSTLTIQRTQQEDSAVYLCASSATGTDNQPQHFGDGTRLSIL.

This clonotype has just one count. This sequence joins TRBV19 and TRBJ1-5; D is unclear. Germline V CDR1 and CDR2: LNHDA, SQIVND (reference sequence). V lost 6 bases to trimming and J lost 11 bases, with 11 bases between them. This CDR3 region has 11 residues. The CDR3 DNA is TGTGCCAGTAGCCAACAAGAGACCCAGCATTTT. This encodes CASSQQETQHF.

As to this clonotype: A much larger clone differs from this one at a single base, so this may be a read error. The chain recombines TRBV10-3 with TRBJ2-5; possible D gene TRBD1, 7 bases. CDR1 is ENHRY and CDR2 is SYGVKD in the germline V gene. V was pared by 10 bases and J by 9 bases, with 21 bases between. The CDR3 is made up of 13 amino acids. CDR3 DNA: TGTGCCAGCGTCGGAGACAGGGAGGAGCCCCAGTACTTC. Protein sequence: CASVGDREEPQYF.

This clonotype was recorded many times. The chain uses TRBV20-1 and TRBJ1-5; D not resolved. The CDR3 has 10 amino acids. Trimming pared 6 bases from V and 9 bases from J, leaving 9 bases between. Germline CDR1 reads DFQATT; CDR2 reads SNEGSKA (reference sequence). CDR3 amino acids: CSAGFGPQHF. CDR3 in DNA: TGCAGTGCGGGGTTTGGGCCCCAGCATTTT.

In its sample, this clonotype was seen once. Given the absence of the conserved phenylalanine or tryptophan at the CDR3 end, a read error is likely. It is unclear where the CDR3 begins or ends on the DNA, so no DNA is shown, and the CDR3 is as TCRdb lists it. The chain employs TRBV2 and TRBJ1-3. The CDR3 totals 11 residues, both ends included. Germline values: CDR1 SNHLY, CDR2 FYNNEI. The chain's CDR3 is CASSERGSRAT.

There are many counts of this clonotype. V gene TRBV5-1 combines with J gene TRBJ1-6; D not certain. Trimming left V 4 bases short and J 5 bases short, with 10 bases between. From germline, CDR1 is SGHRS and CDR2 YFSETQ. The CDR3 contains 14 residues. The CDR3 loop is CASSDPRDNSPLHF. CDR3 bases: TGCGCCAGCAGCGATCCCCGAGATAATTCACCCCTCCACTTT. Full variable domain (outside the CDR3, taken from reference TRBV5-1 and TRBJ1-6): KAGVTQTPRYLIKTRGQQVTLSCSPISGHRSVSWYQQTPGQGLQFLFEYFSETQRNKGNFPGRFSGRQFSNSRSEMNVSTLELGDSALYLCASSDPRDNSPLHFGNGTRLTVT.

This clonotype has ten or more counts. The chain's CDR3 is CASSLTAGGYEQYF. The CDR3 bases are TGTGCCAGCAGCCTCACGGCAGGGGGCTACGAGCAGTACTTC. The chain recombines TRBV7-2 with TRBJ2-7; TRBD1 agrees at 7 bases. The germline V gene has CDR1 SGHTA and CDR2 FQGNSA. CDR3 size: 14 residues. V shed 5 bases, J shed 3 bases, and the junction held 7 bases outside the gene matches.

This clonotype has more than one count but fewer than ten. The CDR3 DNA reads TGCGCCAGCAGCACATCGATAGCGGGACCCCAGGAGACCCAGTACTTC. Its protein product is CASSTSIAGPQETQYF. The V call is TRBV5-1, the J call TRBJ2-5, with 8 bases matching TRBD2. This CDR3 contains 16 residues. Germline V gives CDR1 SGHRS, CDR2 YFSETQ. V lost 4 bases to trimming and J lost 5 bases; unmatched junction nucleotides: 13. Supplemented by reference TRBV5-1 and TRBJ2-5, the full variable domain reads KAGVTQTPRYLIKTRGQQVTLSCSPISGHRSVSWYQQTPGQGLQFLFEYFSETQRNKGNFPGRFSGRQFSNSRSEMNVSTLELGDSALYLCASSTSIAGPQETQYFGPGTRLLVL.

This clonotype occurred many times. One end of the junction fails to match germline, which may point to a read error. The chain combines TRBV10-3 with TRBJ1-1; no firm D call. The germline V gene has CDR1 ENHRY and CDR2 SYGVKD. CDR3 length: 11 amino acids. The chain's CDR3 is CATSPGQGWSF. DNA of the CDR3: TGTGCCACATCCCCCGGGCAAGGGTGGTCCTTT.

DNA of the CDR3: TGTGCCAGCAGTTTATCGAAGGGGATCAATTCACCCCTCCACTTT. Its protein product is CASSLSKGINSPLHF. The rearrangement uses TRBV2 and TRBJ1-6, with D possibly TRBD1 on 5 matching bases. The CDR3 has 15 residues. The germline V gene encodes CDR1 SNHLY and CDR2 FYNNEI. V gave up 5 bases and J gave up 7 bases, with 15 bases separating them.

The V and J genes are TRBV5-1 and TRBJ2-2, with unresolved D. The CDR3 is 17 residues long. Germline V gene lookup returns CDR1 SGHRS and CDR2 YFSETQ. Trimming took 2 bases from V and 3 from J, leaving 17 bases between them. The CDR3: CASSFPSGPSDTGELFF. DNA of the CDR3: TGCGCCAGCAGCTTCCCCTCCGGGCCCTCGGACACCGGGGAGCTGTTTTTT.

This clonotype was recorded many times. The V gene is TRBV20-1, the J gene TRBJ1-2; D is perhaps TRBD1 (6 bases). V was trimmed by 6 bases and J by 3 bases, leaving 11 bases between them. Germline V lookup: CDR1 DFQATT, CDR2 SNEGSKA (reference sequence). CDR3 size: 12 residues. The CDR3 reads CSAGDNYYGYTF. The DNA of the CDR3 is TGCAGTGCCGGGGACAACTACTATGGCTACACCTTC.

This sequence joins TRBV9 and TRBJ2-5; 9 nucleotides match TRBD1. CDR1 and CDR2 (germline): SGDLS, YYNGEE. The ends lost 0 bases at V and 1 base at J; junction bases unmatched: 4. This CDR3 is built from 16 residues. The CDR3: CASSVDGTGLQETQYF. In DNA, the CDR3 is TGTGCCAGCAGCGTAGACGGGACAGGGCTCCAAGAGACCCAGTACTTC.

This clonotype was counted many times. J is TRBJ1-5 and V is TRBV7-8; possibly TRBD1 for D (5 bases). V was clipped by 0 bases and J by 3 bases, with 9 bases between them. Germline CDR1 and CDR2: SGHVS and FQNEAQ. The CDR3 has 15 residues. CDR3 DNA sequence: TGTGCCAGCAGCTTAGCACGGGGGACCAATCAGCCCCAGCATTTT. Its translation is CASSLARGTNQPQHF.